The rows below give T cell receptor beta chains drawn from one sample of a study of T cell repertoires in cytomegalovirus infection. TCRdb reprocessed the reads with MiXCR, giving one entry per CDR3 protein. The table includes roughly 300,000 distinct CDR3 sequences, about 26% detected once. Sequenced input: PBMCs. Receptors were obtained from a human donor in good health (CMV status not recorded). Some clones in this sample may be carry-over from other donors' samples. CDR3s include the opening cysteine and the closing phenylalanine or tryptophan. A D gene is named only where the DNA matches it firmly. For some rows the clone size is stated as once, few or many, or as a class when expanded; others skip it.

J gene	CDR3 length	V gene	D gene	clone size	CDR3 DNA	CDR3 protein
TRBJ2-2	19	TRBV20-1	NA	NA	TGCAGTGCTAAAGGAGCGACGGGAGAGAGAGGACAAAACACCGGGGAGCTGTTTTTT	CSAKGATGERGQNTGELFF
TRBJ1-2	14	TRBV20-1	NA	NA	TGCAGTGCTTTGGACCAATGGGGTGGCTATGGCTACACCTTC	CSALDQWGGYGYTF
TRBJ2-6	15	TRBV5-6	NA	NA	TGTGCCAGCAGCTTGGGACAGACAGGGGCCAACGTCCTGACTTTC	CASSLGQTGANVLTF
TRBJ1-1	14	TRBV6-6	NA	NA	TGTGCCAGCAGTTCCCAGTTGGGGAACACTGAAGCTTTCTTT	CASSSQLGNTEAFF
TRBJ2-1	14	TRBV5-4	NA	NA	TGTGCCAGCAGCGAACGCGACAAGGGCAATGAGCAGTTCTTC	CASSERDKGNEQFF
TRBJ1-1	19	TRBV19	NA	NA	TGTGCCAGTAGCCCCCCACAAACGACAGTCTGGTTTACGAACACTGAAGCTTTCTTT	CASSPPQTTVWFTNTEAFF
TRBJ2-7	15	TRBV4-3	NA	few	TGCGCCAGCAGCCAAGACGGGTCCGACTCCTACGAGCAGTACTTC	CASSQDGSDSYEQYF
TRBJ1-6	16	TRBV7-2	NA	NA	TGTGCCAGCAGCTTAATGGACAGCTCCTATAATTCACCCCTCCACTTT	CASSLMDSSYNSPLHF
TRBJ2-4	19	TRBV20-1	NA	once	TGCAGTGCTAGAGATATCGGGGCCTGGACACCACTAGCCAAAAACATTCAGTACTTC	CSARDIGAWTPLAKNIQYF
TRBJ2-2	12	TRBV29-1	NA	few	TGCAGCGTAGGCCACCAAACCGGGGAGCTGTTTTTT	CSVGHQTGELFF
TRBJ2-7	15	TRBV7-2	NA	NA	TGTGCCAGCAGCGCCACTCCGGGACCGTACTACGAGCAGTACTTC	CASSATPGPYYEQYF
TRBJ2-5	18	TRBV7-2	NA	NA	TGTGCCAGCAGCTTAGAGGCGGGTCTGAGAATAAGGGGCGAGACCCAGTACTTC	CASSLEAGLRIRGETQYF
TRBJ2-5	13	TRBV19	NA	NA	TGTGCCAGTAGTATCCGGGGGCGAGAGACCCAGTACTTC	CASSIRGRETQYF
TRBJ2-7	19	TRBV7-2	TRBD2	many	TGTGCCAGCAGCTTAGTAGGTACTAGCGGGAGTGGAAGCTCCTACGAGCAGTACTTC	CASSLVGTSGSGSSYEQYF
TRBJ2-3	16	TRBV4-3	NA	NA	TGCGCCAGCAGCCGGACGTGGGGGGCGTCCACAGATACGCAGTATTTT	CASSRTWGASTDTQYF
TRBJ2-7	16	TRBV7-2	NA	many	TGTGCCAGCCATCCTGTTTTGGCGGGGGCCGGCAACGAGCAGTACTTC	CASHPVLAGAGNEQYF
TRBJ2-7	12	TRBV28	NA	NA	TGTGCCAGCAGTTTATTGGTGAGCGAGCAGTACTTC	CASSLLVSEQYF
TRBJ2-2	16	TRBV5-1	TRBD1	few	TGCGCCAGCAGCAATTTACCGGGACAGGGATCCGGGGAGCTGTTTTTT	CASSNLPGQGSGELFF
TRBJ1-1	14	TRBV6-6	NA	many	TGTGCCAGCAGACTCGAGACAGGGAACACTGAAGCTTTCTTT	CASRLETGNTEAFF
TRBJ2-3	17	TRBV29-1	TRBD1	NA	TGCAGTCTCAAGGGTACAGGGGGCAAATTGGGGGCAGATACGCAGTATTTT	CSLKGTGGKLGADTQYF
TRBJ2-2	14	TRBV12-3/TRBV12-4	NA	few	TGTGCCAGTGAAAGGGACCTTAACACCGGGGAGCTGTTTTTT	CASERDLNTGELFF
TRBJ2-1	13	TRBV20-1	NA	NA	TGCAGTGCTCCACTATGGACCTACAATGAGCAGTTCTTC	CSAPLWTYNEQFF
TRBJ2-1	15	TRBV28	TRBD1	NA	TGTGCCAGCTATTCACGGGGACAGGACTACAATGAGCAGTTCTTC	CASYSRGQDYNEQFF
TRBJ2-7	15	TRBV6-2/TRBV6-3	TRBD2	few	TGTGCCAGCAAGAACCAGAGAGCGGGAGGGTACGAGCAGTACTTC	CASKNQRAGGYEQYF
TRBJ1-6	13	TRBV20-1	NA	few	TGCAGTGCTAGAGATTCTTCGGGATCACCCCTCCACTTT	CSARDSSGSPLHF
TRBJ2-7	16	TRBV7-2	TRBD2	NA	TGTGCCAGCAGCTTCGCGGGAGTAGCGGGGGGTATCGAGCAGTACTTC	CASSFAGVAGGIEQYF
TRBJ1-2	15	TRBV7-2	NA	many	TGTGCCAGCAGCTTCAACAGAGGGGCTGACTATGGCTACACCTTC	CASSFNRGADYGYTF
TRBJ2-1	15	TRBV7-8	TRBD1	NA	TGTGCCAGCAGCGCGGGACAGGGGGCCTTCAATGAGCAGTTCTTC	CASSAGQGAFNEQFF
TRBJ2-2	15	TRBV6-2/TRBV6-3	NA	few	TGTGCCAGCAGTTTTTTCGACACCAACACCGGGGAGCTGTTTTTT	CASSFFDTNTGELFF
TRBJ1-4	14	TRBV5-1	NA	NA	TGCGCCAGCAGCTTGGCAAGACTTAATGAAAAACTGTTTTTT	CASSLARLNEKLFF
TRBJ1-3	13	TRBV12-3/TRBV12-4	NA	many	TGTGCCAGCAGTTTAGACTCTGGAAACACCATATATTTT	CASSLDSGNTIYF
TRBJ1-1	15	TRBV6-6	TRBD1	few	TGTGCCACCTTCAGGACAGGGGGCGAGGGCACTGAAGCTTTCTTT	CATFRTGGEGTEAFF
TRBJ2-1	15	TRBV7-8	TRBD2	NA	TGTGCCAGCACCCTGAGTTCTAGCGGGAGCCCTAGAAAGTTCTTC	CASTLSSSGSPRKFF
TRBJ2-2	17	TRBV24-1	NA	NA	TGTGCCACCAGTGATTTGTTCGGGACACATAAGTCCGGGGAGCTGTTTTTT	CATSDLFGTHKSGELFF
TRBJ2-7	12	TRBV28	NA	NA	TGTGCCAGCAGTAGTAAGGGGTACGAGCAGTACTTC	CASSSKGYEQYF
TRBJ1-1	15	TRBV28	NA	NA	TGTGCCAGCAGTCCGTATAGGGTGGGGGGCACTGAAGCTTTCTTT	CASSPYRVGGTEAFF
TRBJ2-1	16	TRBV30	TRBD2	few	TGTGCCGGGACTAGCGGGAGGGGCAAAACCTACAATGAGCAGTTCTTC	CAGTSGRGKTYNEQFF
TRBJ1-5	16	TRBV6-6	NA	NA	TGTGCCAGCACCCCGGAGAGGAGGGCGAGCAATCAGCCCCAGCATTTT	CASTPERRASNQPQHF
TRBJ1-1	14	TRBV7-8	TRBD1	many	TGTGCCAGCAGCTTGAGGGGGCAGAACACTGAAGCTTTCTTT	CASSLRGQNTEAFF
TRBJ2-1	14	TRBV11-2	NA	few	TGTGCCAGCAGCTTAGACAGGCGGCCTAGCGTAGAGTTCTTC	CASSLDRRPSVEFF